This paragraph covers one T cell receptor beta chain sequence. Antigen: not known. This record comes from a study of shared clonotypes between healthy human individuals. Study-level points and caveats: The study found about 5% of naive CD4 clonotypes shared across several donors.

It was about 180 ng DNA, about 30,000 T cell genomes, that sorted-subset replicate PCRs used. Authors' data handling: In the immunoSEQ data, sequences were junction-only and lacked quality scores, so filtering differed. Here immunoSEQ multiplex PCR was the method, and the copy in TCRdb shows in-frame clones only, minus some. The V and J calls and clone size were taken over from that table, and D and trimming were inferred from the DNA. The sample has about 2.4 million clones, around nine tenths seen once; the top ten hold over 0.12%. In the CD4+ fraction, cells were divided into CD45RA+ naive and CD45RA-negative memory subsets. V dropped 1 base and J dropped 0 bases, with 10 bases sitting between them. This CDR3 comprises 16 residues. Germline CDR1 reads MGHRA; CDR2 reads YSYEKL.

The rearrangement links TRBV4-1 to TRBJ1-3; D unclear. The sample comprised naive CD4+ T cells sorted from blood. Subset in this sample: CD45RA+ positively selected. This TCR was recovered from a man between 18 and 35 years old in good health. The CDR3 protein is CASSQGRDTSGNTIYF. The CDR3 nucleotides read TGCGCCAGCAGCCAAGGCAGAGATACCTCTGGAAACACCATATATTTT.